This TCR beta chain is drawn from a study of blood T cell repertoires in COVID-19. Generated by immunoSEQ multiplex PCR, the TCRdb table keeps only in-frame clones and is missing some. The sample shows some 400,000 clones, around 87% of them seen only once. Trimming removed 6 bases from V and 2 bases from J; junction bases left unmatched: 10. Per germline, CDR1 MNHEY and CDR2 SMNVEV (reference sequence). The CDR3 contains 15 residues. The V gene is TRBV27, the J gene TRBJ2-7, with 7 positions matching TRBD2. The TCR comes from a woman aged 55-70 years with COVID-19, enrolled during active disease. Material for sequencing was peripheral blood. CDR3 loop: CASSPGRNGAYEQYF. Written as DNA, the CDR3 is TGTGCCAGCAGCCCCGGGAGGAATGGGGCCTACGAGCAGTACTTC.